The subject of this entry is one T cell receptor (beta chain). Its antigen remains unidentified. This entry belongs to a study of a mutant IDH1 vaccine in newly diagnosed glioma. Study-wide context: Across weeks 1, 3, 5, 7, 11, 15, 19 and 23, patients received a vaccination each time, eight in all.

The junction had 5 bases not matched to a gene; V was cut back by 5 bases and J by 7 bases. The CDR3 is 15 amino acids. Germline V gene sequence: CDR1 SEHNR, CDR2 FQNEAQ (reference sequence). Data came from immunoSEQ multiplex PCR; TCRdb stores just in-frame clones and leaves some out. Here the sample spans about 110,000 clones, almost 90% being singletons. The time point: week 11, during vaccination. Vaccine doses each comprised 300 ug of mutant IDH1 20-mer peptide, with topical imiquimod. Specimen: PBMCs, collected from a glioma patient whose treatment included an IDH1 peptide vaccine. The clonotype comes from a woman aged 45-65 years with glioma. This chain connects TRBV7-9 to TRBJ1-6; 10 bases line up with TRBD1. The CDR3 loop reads CASSDRDRGNSPLHF. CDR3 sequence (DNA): TGTGCCAGCAGCGACCGGGACAGGGGCAATTCACCCCTCCACTTT.